This is a list of T cell receptor beta chains from one sample in a study of identical twins. Via MiXCR, TCRdb re-called the 5' RACE reads, giving one row per CDR3 protein. The profile shows under 250,000 distinct CDR3 sequences, roughly an eighth of them singletons. The data also belong to a second study, concerning yellow fever vaccine responses in identical twins.

The sample comprised memory (CD45RO+) T cells sorted from blood. The origin of the receptors is a woman younger than 30 in good health. Each CDR3 is given with its conserved first and last residue. Fields, in order: J gene, CDR3 length, V gene, clone size, D gene, CDR3 protein, CDR3 DNA. The D gene is left open where the match is weak. The size of a clone is reported for some rows only, either as once, few or many, or as a class for expanded clones.

j_call: TRBJ1-2; cdr3_length: 13; v_call: TRBV5-1; clone_size: many; d_call: NA; cdr3_aa: CASSLRTDYGYTF; cdr3_nt: TGCGCCAGCAGCTTACGCACAGACTATGGCTACACCTTC
j_call: TRBJ2-7; cdr3_length: 15; v_call: TRBV4-3; clone_size: few; d_call: NA; cdr3_aa: CASSQETAGDYEQYF; cdr3_nt: TGCGCCAGCAGCCAAGAGACTGCAGGGGACTACGAGCAGTACTTC
j_call: TRBJ2-7; cdr3_length: 16; v_call: TRBV29-1; clone_size: few; d_call: TRBD2; cdr3_aa: CSVDVPGLAGVDEQYF; cdr3_nt: TGCAGCGTTGATGTACCGGGACTAGCGGGAGTAGACGAGCAGTACTTC
j_call: TRBJ2-2; cdr3_length: 14; v_call: TRBV5-1; clone_size: many; d_call: NA; cdr3_aa: CASSLDSPTGELFF; cdr3_nt: TGCGCCAGCAGCTTGGACAGTCCCACCGGGGAGCTGTTTTTT
j_call: TRBJ2-2; cdr3_length: 15; v_call: TRBV5-1; clone_size: few; d_call: NA; cdr3_aa: CASAREGQNTGELFF; cdr3_nt: TGCGCCAGCGCCAGGGAGGGACAGAACACCGGGGAGCTGTTTTTT
j_call: TRBJ2-4; cdr3_length: 15; v_call: TRBV2; clone_size: NA; d_call: TRBD1; cdr3_aa: CASSEFGTAVNIQYF; cdr3_nt: TGTGCCAGCAGTGAGTTCGGGACAGCAGTAAACATTCAGTACTTC
j_call: TRBJ2-2; cdr3_length: 16; v_call: TRBV2; clone_size: NA; d_call: NA; cdr3_aa: CASSAGWGADTGELFF; cdr3_nt: TGTGCCAGCAGTGCAGGTTGGGGGGCGGACACCGGGGAGCTGTTTTTT
j_call: TRBJ2-3; cdr3_length: 15; v_call: TRBV12-3/TRBV12-4; clone_size: many; d_call: NA; cdr3_aa: CASSLPGAEADTQYF; cdr3_nt: TGTGCCAGCAGTTTACCGGGGGCAGAAGCAGATACGCAGTATTTT
j_call: TRBJ2-3; cdr3_length: 14; v_call: TRBV20-1; clone_size: NA; d_call: NA; cdr3_aa: CSAIVALGTDTQYF; cdr3_nt: TGCAGTGCTATCGTTGCTCTGGGCACAGATACGCAGTATTTT
j_call: TRBJ2-5; cdr3_length: 15; v_call: TRBV2; clone_size: few; d_call: NA; cdr3_aa: CASSEAGQFGETQYF; cdr3_nt: TGTGCCAGCAGTGAAGCGGGCCAATTTGGGGAGACCCAGTACTTC
j_call: TRBJ2-2; cdr3_length: 18; v_call: TRBV12-3/TRBV12-4; clone_size: NA; d_call: TRBD2; cdr3_aa: CASSLQFGRASGTGELFF; cdr3_nt: TGTGCCAGCAGTTTACAGTTTGGGAGGGCCTCCGGCACCGGGGAGCTGTTTTTT
j_call: TRBJ2-7; cdr3_length: 14; v_call: TRBV7-2; clone_size: NA; d_call: TRBD1; cdr3_aa: CASRSTGQGYEQYF; cdr3_nt: TGTGCCAGCAGGAGTACGGGACAGGGCTACGAGCAGTACTTC
j_call: TRBJ1-1; cdr3_length: 14; v_call: TRBV20-1; clone_size: once; d_call: NA; cdr3_aa: CSARGLQGNTEAFF; cdr3_nt: TGCAGTGCTAGAGGGCTACAGGGAAACACTGAAGCTTTCTTT
j_call: TRBJ2-2; cdr3_length: 16; v_call: TRBV7-9; clone_size: few; d_call: NA; cdr3_aa: CASSLPGAMNTGELFF; cdr3_nt: TGTGCCAGCAGCTTGCCGGGGGCCATGAACACCGGGGAGCTGTTTTTT
j_call: TRBJ2-6; cdr3_length: 15; v_call: TRBV5-1; clone_size: NA; d_call: NA; cdr3_aa: CASSGEPVGANVLTF; cdr3_nt: TGCGCCAGCAGCGGCGAACCTGTGGGGGCCAACGTCCTGACTTTC
j_call: TRBJ2-7; cdr3_length: 14; v_call: TRBV12-3/TRBV12-4; clone_size: NA; d_call: TRBD1; cdr3_aa: CASSRQGSGYEQYF; cdr3_nt: TGTGCCAGCAGTCGACAGGGATCTGGCTACGAGCAGTACTTC
j_call: TRBJ2-7; cdr3_length: 11; v_call: TRBV20-1; clone_size: NA; d_call: NA; cdr3_aa: CSARANREQYF; cdr3_nt: TGCAGTGCTAGAGCAAATCGGGAGCAGTACTTC
j_call: TRBJ2-1; cdr3_length: 16; v_call: TRBV7-2; clone_size: NA; d_call: TRBD2; cdr3_aa: CASSLGEAGGQNEQFF; cdr3_nt: TGTGCCAGCAGCTTAGGCGAAGCGGGAGGGCAAAATGAGCAGTTCTTC
j_call: TRBJ1-2; cdr3_length: 14; v_call: TRBV9; clone_size: NA; d_call: NA; cdr3_aa: CASSVELGRDSYTF; cdr3_nt: TGTGCCAGCAGCGTAGAATTGGGACGGGACAGCTACACCTTC
j_call: TRBJ2-1; cdr3_length: 16; v_call: TRBV28; clone_size: NA; d_call: TRBD2; cdr3_aa: CASSFTTSGKNNEQFF; cdr3_nt: TGTGCCAGCAGTTTCACAACTAGCGGGAAGAACAATGAGCAGTTCTTC
j_call: TRBJ2-5; cdr3_length: 15; v_call: TRBV5-6; clone_size: many; d_call: NA; cdr3_aa: CASSFTSGTQETQYF; cdr3_nt: TGTGCCAGCAGCTTCACGTCGGGGACCCAAGAGACCCAGTACTTC
j_call: TRBJ2-3; cdr3_length: 14; v_call: TRBV7-3; clone_size: NA; d_call: NA; cdr3_aa: CASSLTRGTDTQYF; cdr3_nt: TGTGCCAGCAGCTTAACTCGAGGCACAGATACGCAGTATTTT
j_call: TRBJ2-7; cdr3_length: 12; v_call: TRBV20-1; clone_size: few; d_call: NA; cdr3_aa: CSDRQGGYEQYF; cdr3_nt: TGCAGTGACCGGCAGGGAGGCTACGAGCAGTACTTC
j_call: TRBJ1-2; cdr3_length: 14; v_call: TRBV9; clone_size: few; d_call: NA; cdr3_aa: CASSARQANYGYTF; cdr3_nt: TGTGCCAGCAGCGCTCGACAGGCTAACTATGGCTACACCTTC
j_call: TRBJ2-6; cdr3_length: 16; v_call: TRBV7-9; clone_size: NA; d_call: NA; cdr3_aa: CASVGQTQSGANVLTF; cdr3_nt: TGTGCCAGCGTGGGACAAACCCAGTCTGGGGCCAACGTCCTGACTTTC
j_call: TRBJ2-3; cdr3_length: 14; v_call: TRBV12-3/TRBV12-4; clone_size: many; d_call: NA; cdr3_aa: CASSYRQITDTQYF; cdr3_nt: TGTGCCAGCAGTTACCGACAGATCACAGATACGCAGTATTTT
j_call: TRBJ2-2; cdr3_length: 17; v_call: TRBV11-3; clone_size: NA; d_call: TRBD1; cdr3_aa: CASSLARQGRSTGELFF; cdr3_nt: TGTGCCAGCAGCTTAGCCCGACAGGGCCGGAGCACCGGGGAGCTGTTTTTT
j_call: TRBJ2-2; cdr3_length: 16; v_call: TRBV6-1; clone_size: few; d_call: TRBD1; cdr3_aa: CASARQGAANTGELFF; cdr3_nt: TGTGCCAGCGCTCGACAGGGCGCCGCGAACACCGGGGAGCTGTTTTTT
j_call: TRBJ1-1; cdr3_length: 13; v_call: TRBV7-9; clone_size: many; d_call: NA; cdr3_aa: CASSFRVNTEAFF; cdr3_nt: TGTGCCAGCTCCTTCCGGGTGAACACTGAAGCTTTCTTT
j_call: TRBJ1-1; cdr3_length: 16; v_call: TRBV6-1; clone_size: many; d_call: TRBD1; cdr3_aa: CASSVEQGRSGTEAFF; cdr3_nt: TGTGCCAGCAGTGTGGAACAGGGGAGGAGTGGGACTGAAGCTTTCTTT
j_call: TRBJ1-6; cdr3_length: 15; v_call: TRBV6-1; clone_size: NA; d_call: NA; cdr3_aa: CASRGEGSYNSPLHF; cdr3_nt: TGTGCCAGCAGGGGAGAGGGGTCCTATAATTCACCCCTCCACTTT
j_call: TRBJ1-1; cdr3_length: 14; v_call: TRBV27; clone_size: NA; d_call: NA; cdr3_aa: CASSSRRQDPEAFF; cdr3_nt: TGTGCCAGCAGTTCCCGACGACAGGACCCTGAAGCTTTCTTT
j_call: TRBJ1-6; cdr3_length: 16; v_call: TRBV28; clone_size: many; d_call: NA; cdr3_aa: CASRKGQNSYNSPLHF; cdr3_nt: TGTGCCAGCAGGAAAGGACAGAACTCCTATAATTCACCCCTCCACTTT
j_call: TRBJ1-3; cdr3_length: 16; v_call: TRBV7-2; clone_size: few; d_call: NA; cdr3_aa: CASSLAGTTSGNTIYF; cdr3_nt: TGTGCCAGCAGCTTAGCCGGGACAACCTCTGGAAACACCATATATTTT
j_call: TRBJ2-5; cdr3_length: 13; v_call: TRBV5-4; clone_size: NA; d_call: TRBD2; cdr3_aa: CASSRAGGETQYF; cdr3_nt: TGTGCCAGCAGCCGAGCGGGGGGAGAGACCCAGTACTTC
j_call: TRBJ2-1; cdr3_length: 15; v_call: TRBV3-1; clone_size: many; d_call: TRBD2; cdr3_aa: CASSQGISGGDEQFF; cdr3_nt: TGTGCCAGCAGCCAAGGGATTAGCGGGGGCGATGAGCAGTTCTTC
j_call: TRBJ2-1; cdr3_length: 15; v_call: TRBV24-1; clone_size: NA; d_call: TRBD2; cdr3_aa: CATSPLAAQGNEQFF; cdr3_nt: TGTGCCACCAGCCCACTAGCGGCGCAGGGCAATGAGCAGTTCTTC
j_call: TRBJ2-3; cdr3_length: 14; v_call: TRBV6-1; clone_size: NA; d_call: NA; cdr3_aa: CASSEEPRGNTQYF; cdr3_nt: TGTGCCAGCAGTGAAGAACCTCGGGGTAATACGCAGTATTTT
j_call: TRBJ1-2; cdr3_length: 14; v_call: TRBV27; clone_size: many; d_call: NA; cdr3_aa: CASSFGPSNYGYTF; cdr3_nt: TGTGCCAGCAGTTTTGGGCCTTCTAACTATGGCTACACCTTC
j_call: TRBJ2-3; cdr3_length: 17; v_call: TRBV7-8; clone_size: few; d_call: TRBD2; cdr3_aa: CASSLAWRGADADTQYF; cdr3_nt: TGTGCCAGCAGCTTAGCGTGGCGGGGGGCGGATGCAGATACGCAGTATTTT
j_call: TRBJ2-1; cdr3_length: 15; v_call: TRBV10-3; clone_size: NA; d_call: TRBD2; cdr3_aa: CAISWTSGGQNEQFF; cdr3_nt: TGTGCCATCAGTTGGACTAGCGGGGGACAGAATGAGCAGTTCTTC
j_call: TRBJ2-1; cdr3_length: 18; v_call: TRBV6-1; clone_size: NA; d_call: TRBD1; cdr3_aa: CASSAILTGAILSREQFF; cdr3_nt: TGTGCCAGCAGTGCTATTCTGACAGGGGCGATACTCTCCAGGGAGCAGTTCTTC
j_call: TRBJ2-1; cdr3_length: 13; v_call: TRBV6-2/TRBV6-3; clone_size: few; d_call: NA; cdr3_aa: CASSPRGFNEQFF; cdr3_nt: TGTGCCAGCAGTCCCCGGGGGTTCAATGAGCAGTTCTTC
j_call: TRBJ1-5; cdr3_length: 15; v_call: TRBV2; clone_size: few; d_call: NA; cdr3_aa: CASSPEAYSNQPQHF; cdr3_nt: TGTGCCAGCAGCCCTGAGGCGTATAGCAATCAGCCCCAGCATTTT
j_call: TRBJ2-7; cdr3_length: 13; v_call: TRBV29-1; clone_size: NA; d_call: TRBD2; cdr3_aa: CSAVSGAAYEQYF; cdr3_nt: TGCAGCGCCGTTAGCGGGGCGGCCTACGAGCAGTACTTC
j_call: TRBJ2-1; cdr3_length: 17; v_call: TRBV4-3; clone_size: NA; d_call: TRBD2; cdr3_aa: CASSRGLAGSGYNEQFF; cdr3_nt: TGCGCCAGCAGCCGGGGACTAGCGGGATCGGGCTACAATGAGCAGTTCTTC
j_call: TRBJ2-1; cdr3_length: 16; v_call: TRBV5-6; clone_size: few; d_call: TRBD2; cdr3_aa: CASSLAPSGRYNEQFF; cdr3_nt: TGTGCCAGCAGCTTGGCCCCTAGCGGGAGGTACAATGAGCAGTTCTTC
j_call: TRBJ2-3; cdr3_length: 17; v_call: TRBV27; clone_size: few; d_call: NA; cdr3_aa: CASSFRAASPSTDTQYF; cdr3_nt: TGTGCCAGCAGTTTTAGGGCAGCATCACCTAGCACAGATACGCAGTATTTT
j_call: TRBJ1-6; cdr3_length: 17; v_call: TRBV20-1; clone_size: many; d_call: NA; cdr3_aa: CSARDAAGREHNSPLHF; cdr3_nt: TGCAGTGCTAGAGATGCGGCAGGGAGGGAACATAATTCACCCCTCCACTTT
j_call: TRBJ2-1; cdr3_length: 15; v_call: TRBV28; clone_size: few; d_call: TRBD2; cdr3_aa: CASSLGGGARDEQFF; cdr3_nt: TGTGCCAGCAGTTTGGGCGGGGGGGCCAGGGATGAGCAGTTCTTC
j_call: TRBJ1-5; cdr3_length: 15; v_call: TRBV7-9; clone_size: many; d_call: TRBD1; cdr3_aa: CASSLGDRDNQPQHF; cdr3_nt: TGTGCCAGCAGCTTAGGGGACAGAGACAATCAGCCCCAGCATTTT